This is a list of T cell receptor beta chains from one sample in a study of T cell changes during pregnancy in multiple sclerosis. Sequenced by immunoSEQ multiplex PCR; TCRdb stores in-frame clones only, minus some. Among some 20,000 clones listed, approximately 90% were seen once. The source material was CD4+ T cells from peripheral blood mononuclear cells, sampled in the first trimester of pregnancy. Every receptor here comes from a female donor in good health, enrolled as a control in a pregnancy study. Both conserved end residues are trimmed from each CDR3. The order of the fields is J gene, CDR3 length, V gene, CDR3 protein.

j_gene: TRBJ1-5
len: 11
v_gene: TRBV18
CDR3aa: ASSPTANQPQH

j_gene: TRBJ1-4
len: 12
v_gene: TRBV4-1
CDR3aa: ASSHPRSNEKLF

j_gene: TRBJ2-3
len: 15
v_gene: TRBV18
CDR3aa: ASSPRFSSGGTDTQY

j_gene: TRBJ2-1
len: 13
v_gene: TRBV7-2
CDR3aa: ASSLSGGLYNEQF

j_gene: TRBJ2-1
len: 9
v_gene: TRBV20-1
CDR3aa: SAAPSTEQF

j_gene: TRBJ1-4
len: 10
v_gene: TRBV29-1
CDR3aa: SVGTDNEKLF

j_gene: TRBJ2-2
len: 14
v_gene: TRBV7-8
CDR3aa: ASSLGGQLGTGELF

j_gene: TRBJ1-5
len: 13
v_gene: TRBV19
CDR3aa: ASSIDRGRNQPQH

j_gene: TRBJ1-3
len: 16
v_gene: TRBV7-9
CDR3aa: ASSPIPGQGNSGNTIY

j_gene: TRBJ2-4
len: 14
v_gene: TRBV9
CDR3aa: ASSPPAGGAKNIQY

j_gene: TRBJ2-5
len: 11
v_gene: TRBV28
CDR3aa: ASSLTGTLEQY

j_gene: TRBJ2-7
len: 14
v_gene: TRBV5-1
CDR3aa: ASRPTGTGGLGEQY

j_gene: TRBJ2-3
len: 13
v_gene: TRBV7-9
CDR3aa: ASSLDRGLTDTQY

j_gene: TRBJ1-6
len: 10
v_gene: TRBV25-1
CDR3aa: ASRLTGYTLH

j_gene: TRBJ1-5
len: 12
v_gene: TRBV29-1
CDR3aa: SVDQGSGNQPQH

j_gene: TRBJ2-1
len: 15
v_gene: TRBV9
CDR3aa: ASSVGGRGYSYNEQF

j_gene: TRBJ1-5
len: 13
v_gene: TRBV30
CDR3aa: AWSVGGVFYQPQH